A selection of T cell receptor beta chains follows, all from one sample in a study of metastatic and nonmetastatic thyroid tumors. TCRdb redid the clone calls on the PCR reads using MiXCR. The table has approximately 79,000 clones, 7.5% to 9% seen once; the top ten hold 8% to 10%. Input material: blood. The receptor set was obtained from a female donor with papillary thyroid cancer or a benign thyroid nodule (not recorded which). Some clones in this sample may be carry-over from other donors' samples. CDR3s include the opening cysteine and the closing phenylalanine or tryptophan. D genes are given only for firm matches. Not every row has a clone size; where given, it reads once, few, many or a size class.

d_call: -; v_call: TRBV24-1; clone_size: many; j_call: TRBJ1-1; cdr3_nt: TGTGCCACCAGTGATAAACAGAAGCCGGGACCCCTAAGGGCGAACACTGAAGCTTTCTTT; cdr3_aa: CATSDKQKPGPLRANTEAFF
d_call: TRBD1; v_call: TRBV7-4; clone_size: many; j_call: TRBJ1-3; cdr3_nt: TGTGCCTGTAACAAGGGGGACAGGGATGCAGGAAACACCATATATTTT; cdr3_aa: CACNKGDRDAGNTIYF
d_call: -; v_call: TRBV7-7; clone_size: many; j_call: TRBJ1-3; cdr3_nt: TGTGCCAGCAGCCCTGGGACGGCTGGAAACACCATATATTTT; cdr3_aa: CASSPGTAGNTIYF
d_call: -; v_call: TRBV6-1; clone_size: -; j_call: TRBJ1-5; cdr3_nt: TGTGCCAGCAGTGAAGGGGGGGCCTCCGTTGGGCCCCAGCATTTT; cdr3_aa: CASSEGGASVGPQHF
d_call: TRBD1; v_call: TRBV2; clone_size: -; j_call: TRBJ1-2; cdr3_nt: TGTGCCAGCAGTGAAACAGGGGGCCATGGCTACACCTTC; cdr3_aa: CASSETGGHGYTF
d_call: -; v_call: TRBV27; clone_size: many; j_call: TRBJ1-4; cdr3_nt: TGTGCCAGCAGTCCCGGGACATTTCGAGAAAAACTGTTTTTT; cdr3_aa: CASSPGTFREKLFF
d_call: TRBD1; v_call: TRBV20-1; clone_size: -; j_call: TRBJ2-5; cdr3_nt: TGCAGTGCTAGCCCGGGACAGGGAGAGACCCAGTACTTC; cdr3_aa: CSASPGQGETQYF
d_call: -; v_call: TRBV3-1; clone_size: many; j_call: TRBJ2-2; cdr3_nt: TGTGCCAGCAGCCAAGGGGCTGGGGCCTCGAACACCGGGGAGCTGTTTTTT; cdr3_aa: CASSQGAGASNTGELFF
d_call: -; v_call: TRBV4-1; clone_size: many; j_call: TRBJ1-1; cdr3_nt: TGCGCCAGCAGCCAAGAGTCACAGCCGAACACTGAAGCTTTCTTT; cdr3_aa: CASSQESQPNTEAFF
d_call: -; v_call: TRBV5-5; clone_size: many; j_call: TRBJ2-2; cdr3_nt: TGTGCCAGCAGCTTGTATACGGGTCACACCGGGGAGCTGTTTTTT; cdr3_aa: CASSLYTGHTGELFF
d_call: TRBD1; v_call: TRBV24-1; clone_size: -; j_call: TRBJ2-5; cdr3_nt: TGTGCCACCAGTGATCAACAGGGGCCCCAGTACTTC; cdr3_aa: CATSDQQGPQYF
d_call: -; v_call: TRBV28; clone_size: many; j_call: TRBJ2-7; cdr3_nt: TGTGCCAGCTGCGGTGTAGGGGCATTGGGGGAGCAGTACTTC; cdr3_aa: CASCGVGALGEQYF
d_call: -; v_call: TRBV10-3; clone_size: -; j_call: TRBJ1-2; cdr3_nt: TGTGCCATCAGTGAGTCGAACTCATATGGCTACACCTTC; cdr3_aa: CAISESNSYGYTF
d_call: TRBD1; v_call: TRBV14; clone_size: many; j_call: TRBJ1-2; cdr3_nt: TGTGCCAGCAGCCAAGGACAGGGGACCTGGGGCTACACCTTC; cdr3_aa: CASSQGQGTWGYTF
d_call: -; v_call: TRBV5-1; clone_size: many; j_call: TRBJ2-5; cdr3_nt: TGCGCCAGCAGCTCACAGCCCCAAGAGACCCAGTACTTC; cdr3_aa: CASSSQPQETQYF
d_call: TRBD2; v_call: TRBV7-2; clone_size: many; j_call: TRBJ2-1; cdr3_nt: TGTGCCAGCGGGGGGGGGTACGTTGAGCAGTTCTTC; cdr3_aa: CASGGGYVEQFF
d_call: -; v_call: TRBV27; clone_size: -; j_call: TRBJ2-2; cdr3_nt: TGTGCCAGCAAGCCGTCGGACGGGATCTGGGACGGGGAGCTGTTTTTT; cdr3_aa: CASKPSDGIWDGELFF
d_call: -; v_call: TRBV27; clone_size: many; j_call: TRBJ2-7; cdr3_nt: TGTGCCAGCAGTTCGACAGGTCCCACCTACGAGCAGTACTTC; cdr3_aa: CASSSTGPTYEQYF
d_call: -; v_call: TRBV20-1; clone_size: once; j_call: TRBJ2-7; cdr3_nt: TGCAGTGCTAGAGGGCCCCGGGACACTTCCTACGATCAATACTTC; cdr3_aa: CSARGPRDTSYDQYF
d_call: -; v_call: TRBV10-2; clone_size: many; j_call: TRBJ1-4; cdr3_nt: TGCGCCAGCAGAGGAGGGAAAGGAAGGACTAATGAAAAACTGTTTTTT; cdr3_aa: CASRGGKGRTNEKLFF
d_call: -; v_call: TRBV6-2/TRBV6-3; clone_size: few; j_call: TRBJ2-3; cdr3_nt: TGTGCCAGCATTTACCTGGACACAGATACGCAGTATTTT; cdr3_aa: CASIYLDTDTQYF
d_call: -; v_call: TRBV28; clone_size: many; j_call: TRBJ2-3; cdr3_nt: TGTGCCAGCACCCCTCTGGTTGGTGGGGCGGATACGCAGTATTTT; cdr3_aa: CASTPLVGGADTQYF
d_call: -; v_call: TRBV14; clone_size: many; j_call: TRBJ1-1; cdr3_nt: TGTGCCAGCAGTCCACAGAACACTGAAGCTTTCTTT; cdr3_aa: CASSPQNTEAFF
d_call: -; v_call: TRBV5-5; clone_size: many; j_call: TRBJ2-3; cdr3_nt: TGTGCCAGCAGCTTGGGGCGGTCAGATACGCAGTATTTT; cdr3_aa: CASSLGRSDTQYF
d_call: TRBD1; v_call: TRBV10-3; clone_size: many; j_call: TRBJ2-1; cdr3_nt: TGTGCCATCAGCCCCGGGACAGGGGAAGTAAATGAGCAGTTCTTC; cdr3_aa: CAISPGTGEVNEQFF
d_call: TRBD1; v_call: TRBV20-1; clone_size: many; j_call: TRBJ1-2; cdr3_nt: TGCAGTGCTAGAGACCCGCGCGGACAGGGAAACTATGGCTACACCTTC; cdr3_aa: CSARDPRGQGNYGYTF